One and the same sample provided the 27 T cell receptor beta chains below, sequenced in a study of blood T cell repertoires in COVID-19. Clones were sequenced by immunoSEQ multiplex PCR, and TCRdb holds only the in-frame ones, with some missing. The sample holds fewer than 250,000 clones, under 90% seen once. Sequencing input: peripheral blood. Every receptor here comes from a woman older than 75 with COVID-19, enrolled during active disease.

CDR3 in DNA: TGTGCCAGCAGTCCCTCCGGACAGAAGAATCAGCCCCAGCATTTT. It specifies CASSPSGQKNQPQHF. The chain carries TRBV28 and TRBJ1-5, with D perhaps matching TRBD1 (6 bases). The CDR3 length is 15 residues. V lost 5 bases to trimming and J lost 4 bases, with 15 bases between them. Looked up from germline, CDR1 is MDHEN and CDR2 is SYDVKM. Drawing the rest from reference TRBV28 and TRBJ1-5, the complete variable domain is DVKVTQSSRYLVKRTGEKVFLECVQDMDHENMFWYRQDPGLGLRLIYFSYDVKMKEKGDIPEGYSVSREKKERFSLILESASTNQTSMYLCASSPSGQKNQPQHFGDGTRLSIL.

V gene TRBV5-1 combines with J gene TRBJ2-7, with TRBD2 as a possible D gene (5 bases). This CDR3 is 12 amino acids long. Germline V gene sequence: CDR1 SGHRS, CDR2 YFSETQ. V shed 2 bases and J shed 3 bases, with 6 bases lying between them. The CDR3 region is CASSFEGYEQYF. In nucleotides, the CDR3 is TGCGCCAGCAGCTTCGAGGGCTACGAGCAGTACTTC.

The CDR3 bases are TGTGCCTGGAGGCGGGGGCCGTACAATGAGCAGTTCTTC. This codes for CAWRRGPYNEQFF. V is TRBV30 and J is TRBJ2-1, with a weak D call TRBD2 (7 bases). The V gene's germline CDR1 is GTSNPN and CDR2 SVGIG (reference sequence). V gave up 3 bases and J gave up 4 bases, with 10 bases separating them. There are 13 residues in the CDR3.

V and J are TRBV10-1 and TRBJ2-5, with D possibly TRBD2 on 5 matching bases. With 4 bases removed from V and 5 bases from J, the gap between germline ends came to 14 bases. Germline assignment: CDR1 WNHNN and CDR2 SYGVQD (reference sequence). The CDR3 consists of 14 residues. CDR3 DNA sequence: TGCGCCAGCAGTGGGGCGGGCACCTATGAGACCCAGTACTTC. Protein sequence: CASSGAGTYETQYF.

The chain uses TRBV28 and TRBJ1-1; D call uncertain. This CDR3 comprises 14 residues. CDR1 is MDHEN and CDR2 is SYDVKM in the germline V gene. V lost 3 bases, J lost 5 bases, and 13 bases lay in between. Here the CDR3 reads CASSFLTGGTEAFF. The CDR3 DNA reads as TGTGCCAGCAGTTTCCTTACGGGTGGTACTGAAGCTTTCTTT.

The rearrangement links TRBV3-1 (or the pseudogene TRBV3-2) to TRBJ2-1; TRBD1 aligns across 9 bases. Germline values: CDR1 LGHDT, CDR2 YNNKEL (reference sequence). CDR3 size: 16 residues. The junction had 4 bases not matched to a gene; V was cut back by 0 bases and J by 4 bases. This CDR3 reads CASSQDDRGGYNEQFF. CDR3 DNA sequence: TGTGCCAGCAGCCAAGACGACAGGGGGGGATACAATGAGCAGTTCTTC.

The CDR3 reads CASSQGTPGTNTEAFF. As DNA, the CDR3 is TGCGCCAGCAGCCAAGGCACCCCGGGAACGAACACTGAAGCTTTCTTT. The chain has TRBV4-3 and TRBJ1-1; D ambiguous. This CDR3 comprises 16 residues. Between the trimmed V and J ends, which lost 1 base and 1 base, there was a span of 13 bases. Germline values: CDR1 LGHNA, CDR2 YSLEER.

The chain joins TRBV2 to TRBJ2-2; the match to TRBD2 covers 7 bases. The germline gives CDR1 SNHLY, CDR2 FYNNEI. This CDR3 region has 13 residues. V was pared by 8 bases and J by 5 bases, with 5 bases of the junction left unmatched. The CDR3 loop reads CASAGGWTGELFF. The CDR3 DNA is TGTGCCAGCGCCGGGGGGTGGACCGGGGAGCTGTTTTTT.

The rearrangement joins TRBV6-6 to TRBJ1-1; no definite D call. The V end was cut by 4 bases, the J end by 3 bases, with 12 bases between. This CDR3 has 14 residues. Germline V gene sequence: CDR1 MNHNY, CDR2 SVGAGI (reference sequence). The CDR3 region has the DNA TGTGCCAGCAGTTTCACCGAGGGCTACACTGAAGCTTTCTTT. This encodes CASSFTEGYTEAFF.

The gene calls are TRBV18 and TRBJ1-3, with 11 nucleotides matching TRBD1. Germline assignment: CDR1 KGHSH and CDR2 LQKENI. The CDR3 is made up of 16 amino acids. V trimming: 3 bases; J trimming: 5 bases; junction bases outside the gene matches: 6. The CDR3 sequence is CASSPGTGGARNTIYF. CDR3 nucleotides: TGTGCCAGCTCACCTGGGACAGGGGGTGCGAGAAACACCATATATTTT.

The chain couples TRBV30 to TRBJ2-3, with a weak D call TRBD1 (6 bases). This CDR3 is built from 14 residues. V was trimmed by 2 bases and J by 0 bases, leaving 9 bases between them. Germline V gives CDR1 GTSNPN, CDR2 SVGIG (reference sequence). The CDR3 loop is CAWSYGQSTDTQYF. The CDR3 DNA sequence: TGTGCCTGGAGTTACGGACAGAGCACAGATACGCAGTATTTT.

J is TRBJ2-2 and V is TRBV7-9; 7 bases line up with TRBD2. The V gene's germline CDR1 is SEHNR and CDR2 FQNEAQ (reference sequence). The CDR3 is 15 amino acids. With V trimmed by 6 bases and J by 9 bases, 13 bases remained unmatched. The CDR3 sequence: CASSISGTISRELFF. The CDR3 DNA reads as TGTGCCAGCAGTATATCCGGGACTATAAGCCGGGAGCTGTTTTTT.

The V call is TRBV20-1, the J call TRBJ1-1; D possibly corresponds to TRBD1 (6 bases). V lost 6 bases, J lost 4 bases, and 9 bases lay in between. The germline V gene encodes CDR1 DFQATT and CDR2 SNEGSKA (reference sequence). The CDR3 has 11 amino acids. The CDR3 loop reads CSASGVTEAFF. CDR3 bases: TGCAGTGCCTCAGGGGTCACTGAAGCTTTCTTT.

CDR3 region: CASSGDKSNYGYTF. CDR3 coding DNA: TGTGCCAGCAGTGGGGACAAGTCTAACTATGGCTACACCTTC. V gene TRBV6-1 combines with J gene TRBJ1-2; D is possibly TRBD1 (6 bases). Germline assignment: CDR1 MNHNS and CDR2 SASEGT. The CDR3 spans 14 residues. V was pared by 4 bases and J by 0 bases, with 9 bases between.

This clone was picked up one time. This rearrangement joins TRBV10-1 to TRBJ1-5; 7 positions agree with TRBD1. V lost 5 bases, J lost 4 bases, and 5 bases stayed unmatched. Germline CDR1 WNHNN, CDR2 SYGVQD (reference sequence). CDR3 length: 14 amino acids. The CDR3 region is CASSSGQPNQPQHF. The CDR3 nucleotides are TGCGCCAGCAGTTCGGGACAGCCAAATCAGCCCCAGCATTTT.

The chain uses TRBV15 and TRBJ2-1; 10 bases agree with TRBD2. Per germline, CDR1 LNHNV and CDR2 YYDKDF (reference sequence). With 5 bases clipped from V and 2 bases from J, the junction kept 15 bases outside the gene matches. The CDR3 spans 19 residues. CDR3 in amino acids: CATSGKSGGVEMAYNEQFF. The CDR3 coding sequence is TGTGCCACCAGCGGGAAAAGCGGGGGGGTTGAAATGGCCTACAATGAGCAGTTCTTC.

The CDR3 loop reads CASSSPGGTDTQYF. The CDR3 DNA is TGTGCCAGCAGTTCCCCCGGTGGCACAGATACGCAGTATTTT. The V and J genes are TRBV6-5 and TRBJ2-3; D remains ambiguous. The V end lost 4 bases, the J end lost 1 base, and 9 bases lay between the germline ends. The CDR3 runs to 14 residues. CDR1 is MNHEY and CDR2 is SVGAGI in the germline V gene.

The chain combines TRBV3-1 (or the pseudogene TRBV3-2) with TRBJ2-1; D perhaps matches TRBD1 (6 bases). This CDR3 is built from 11 residues. CDR1 and CDR2 from the germline V gene are LGHDT and YNNKEL (reference sequence). The germline V and J ends were trimmed by 5 bases and 11 bases, with 10 bases remaining between them. The CDR3 protein is CASSYTGKQFF. As DNA, the CDR3 is TGTGCCAGCAGCTATACAGGGAAGCAGTTCTTC.

This clone has only a few counts. The chain carries TRBV16 and TRBJ1-4; the match to TRBD1 covers 7 bases. The CDR3 has 15 amino acids. Trimming at V came to 7 bases and at J to 7 bases, leaving 12 bases not matched to a gene. CDR1 is KGHSY, CDR2 FQNENV, per germline. The CDR3 loop is CASTPRGQGGEKLFF. CDR3 bases: TGTGCCAGCACCCCAAGGGGGCAGGGCGGTGAAAAACTGTTTTTT.

This clone was seen more than once but under ten times. This chain uses TRBV20-1 with TRBJ2-7, with 8 bases lining up with TRBD2. J gave up 4 bases and V 3 bases, and 8 bases lay outside the gene matches. Looked up from germline, CDR1 is DFQATT and CDR2 is SNEGSKA (reference sequence). The CDR3 totals 14 residues. CDR3: CSASEVAGSYEQYF. The CDR3 bases are TGCAGTGCTAGTGAGGTAGCGGGGTCATACGAGCAGTACTTC.

V usage is TRBV19 and J usage is TRBJ1-2; TRBD1 aligns across 9 bases. CDR1 is LNHDA and CDR2 is SQIVND in the germline V gene (reference sequence). Trimming took 7 bases from V and 6 from J; bases not matched to a gene: 3. The CDR3 runs to 12 residues. The DNA for the CDR3 is TGTGCCAGTAAGAACAGGGGGCATGGCTACACCTTC. This gives the protein CASKNRGHGYTF.

The rearrangement uses TRBV4-1 and TRBJ2-4; TRBD1 aligns across 7 bases. Looked up from germline, CDR1 is MGHRA and CDR2 is YSYEKL. V was pared by 4 bases and J by 7 bases, with 19 bases of the junction left unmatched. The CDR3 has 18 residues. DNA of the CDR3: TGCGCCAGCAGCCTCACGACAGGGCCAGGGGGAAGTCGGAACATTCAGTACTTC. It codes for CASSLTTGPGGSRNIQYF.

In this sample, this clone turned up a few times. The chain has TRBV6-2 or TRBV6-3 and TRBJ1-1; the match to TRBD1 covers 8 bases. This CDR3 spans 14 amino acids. Germline CDR1 is MNHEY and CDR2 is SVGEGT. Germline trimming cut 4 bases from V and 1 base from J; bases unmatched to any gene: 2. This CDR3 is CASSLDRGNTEAFF. CDR3 coding DNA: TGTGCCAGCAGTTTAGACAGGGGGAACACTGAAGCTTTCTTT.

This clone was picked up a small number of times. The rearrangement joins TRBV12-2 to TRBJ1-5; the D call TRBD1 from the table was never checked on the DNA. TRBV12-2 is a pseudogene. The CDR3 totals 17 residues. The CDR3 sequence is CASRGWANQGAGQPQHF. As DNA, the CDR3 is TGTGCAAGTCGCGGATGGGCTAACCAGGGGGCGGGTCAGCCCCAGCATTTT.

The V gene is TRBV28, the J gene TRBJ2-7; possibly TRBD1 for D (7 bases). Trimming pared 5 bases from V and 5 bases from J, leaving 13 bases between. Germline V gene sequence: CDR1 MDHEN, CDR2 SYDVKM. The CDR3 has 13 residues. The CDR3 protein is CASSGGTAHEQYV. The CDR3 DNA reads TGTGCCAGCAGTGGGGGGACAGCACACGAGCAGTACGTC.

This sequence joins TRBV11-2 and TRBJ2-5, with 7 bases matching TRBD1. The V and J ends lost 5 bases and 5 bases, in that order; junction bases with no gene match: 8. CDR3 size: 14 residues. CDR1 SGHAT and CDR2 FQNNGV come from the germline V gene. This CDR3 is CASSLDRVGETQYF. The CDR3 coding sequence is TGTGCCAGCAGCCTCGACAGGGTCGGGGAGACCCAGTACTTC.

The V and J genes are TRBV3-1 (or the pseudogene TRBV3-2) and TRBJ2-4, with 8 positions matching TRBD1. The CDR3 totals 15 residues. Germline CDR1 and CDR2: LGHDT and YNNKEL (reference sequence). V shed 5 bases, J shed 0 bases, and the junction held 3 bases outside the gene matches. For the CDR3, the DNA is TGTGCCAGCAGCACAGGGGGTGTAGCCAAAAACATTCAGTACTTC. Encoded protein: CASSTGGVAKNIQYF.